A single sample gave rise to the 24 T cell receptor beta chains below, sequenced in a study of T cells in Graves' hyperthyroidism and ophthalmopathy. Authors of the study amplified TCR beta CDR3 regions from RNA transcripts. With the HTBI primer set, the TCR CDR3 went through a first round of RT-PCR. In TCRdb, the multiplex PCR reads were re-called with MiXCR into one record per CDR3 protein. The sample contains about 540,000 distinct CDR3 sequences, roughly 46% of which appear only once. Sequenced material: peripheral blood or thyroid tissue (not recorded which). These receptors were taken from a woman aged 18-29 years with Graves' hyperthyroidism.

The V gene is TRBV7-3, the J gene TRBJ1-2, with D tentatively TRBD1 (5 bases). Germline V CDR1 and CDR2: SGHTA, FQGTGA. The length of the CDR3 is 12 residues. V shed 5 bases and J shed 7 bases, with 11 bases lying between them. CDR3 bases: TGTGCCAGCAGCCCAGGGCTGGCTGGCTACACCTTC. Translating gives CASSPGLAGYTF.

The CDR3 loop is CSASGGGGQETQYF. CDR3 in DNA: TGCAGTGCCAGCGGGGGAGGGGGACAAGAGACCCAGTACTTC. V and J are TRBV20-1 and TRBJ2-5; 8 bases fit TRBD2. Germline CDR1 DFQATT, CDR2 SNEGSKA (reference sequence). V lost 6 bases, J lost 2 bases, and 8 bases stayed unmatched. The CDR3 runs 14 residues.

This clonotype was counted a few times. This chain uses TRBV2 with TRBJ2-7; 9 nucleotides match TRBD1. The germline CDR1 and CDR2 sequences are SNHLY and FYNNEI. V lost 3 bases, J lost 2 bases, and 14 bases stayed unmatched. This CDR3 is 18 amino acids long. The CDR3, as DNA: TGTGCCAGCAGTGATTCCCCCTCCTGGGACAGGGCCCCCTACGAGCAGTACTTC. Protein: CASSDSPSWDRAPYEQYF.

The table lists this clonotype with many counts. At one boundary the junction diverges from the germline segment, which might be a read error. The chain links TRBV5-1 to TRBJ2-7; D might be TRBD2 (5 bases). Germline lookup yields CDR1 SGHRS and CDR2 YFSETQ. The CDR3 is 14 residues long. The CDR3 nucleotides read TGTGCCAGCAGCTTAGCGCAAGGCTCCTACGAGCAGTACTTC. It is translated as CASSLAQGSYEQYF.

The CDR3 nucleotides read TGTGCCAGCAGCTTACGACTGGGGCAGGGCGTGAATGGCTACACCTTC. Translating it yields CASSLRLGQGVNGYTF. The chain is built from TRBV7-8 and TRBJ1-2; a possible D gene is TRBD1 (5 bases). Per the germline V gene, CDR1 is SGHVS and CDR2 is FQNEAQ. Deletions cut 2 bases from V and 6 bases from J, with 19 bases between. This CDR3 comprises 16 residues.

The V call is TRBV20-1, the J call TRBJ1-2; TRBD1 aligns across 7 bases. The trim removed 4 bases at V and 5 bases at J, leaving 13 bases unmatched. CDR1 is DFQATT and CDR2 is SNEGSKA in the germline V gene (reference sequence). This CDR3 has 15 residues. CDR3 region: CSATDRERLRYGYTF. In nucleotides, the CDR3 is TGCAGTGCTACAGACAGGGAACGGCTAAGGTATGGCTACACCTTC.

This clonotype occurred a few times. The rearrangement links TRBV12-3 or TRBV12-4 to TRBJ1-2; D ambiguous. The CDR3 is 14 residues long. V was pared by 6 bases and J by 3 bases, with 14 bases between. The CDR3, as DNA: TGTGCCAGCAGCCTACCCCCAATCCACTATGGCTACACCTTC. Translating it yields CASSLPPIHYGYTF.

V usage is TRBV29-1 and J usage is TRBJ2-5; 8 bases align to TRBD1. V shed 5 bases and J 1 base; nucleotides not matched to a gene: 6. Germline CDR1 is SQVTM and CDR2 is ANQGSEA. The CDR3 has 14 residues. The chain's CDR3 is CSVSRTGSQETQYF. Written as DNA, the CDR3 is TGCAGCGTTTCCCGGACAGGGAGCCAAGAGACCCAGTACTTC.

This clonotype was observed many times. At one end, the junction sequence differs from germline, possibly due to a read error. The chain employs TRBV7-9 and TRBJ1-4, with D maybe TRBD1 (6 bases). The V gene's germline CDR1 is SEHNR and CDR2 FQNEAQ (reference sequence). The CDR3 is 14 amino acids. The CDR3 sequence is CASSQGGTREKLFF. The DNA for the CDR3 is TGCGCCAGCAGCCAAGGGGGGACCCGAGAAAAACTGTTTTTT.

This clonotype was recorded once. The rearrangement uses TRBV10-3 and TRBJ1-6, with 7 positions matching TRBD1. This CDR3 is 15 amino acids long. Germline V gives CDR1 ENHRY, CDR2 SYGVKD. The ends lost 3 bases at V and 7 bases at J; junction bases unmatched: 6. In DNA, the CDR3 is TGTGCCATCAGTGATCGACAGGGTCCAAATTCACCCCTCCACTTT. Encoded protein: CAISDRQGPNSPLHF.

This chain connects TRBV20-1 to TRBJ1-2; 9 bases match TRBD1. Unmatched junction bases numbered 2, after V lost 4 bases and J lost 2 bases. From germline, CDR1 is DFQATT and CDR2 SNEGSKA (reference sequence). The CDR3 runs to 13 residues. CDR3 in DNA: TGCAGTGCTAACAGGGGGCAGAACTATGGCTACACCTTC. Its translation: CSANRGQNYGYTF.

The CDR3 DNA reads TGTGCCACCAGTGAAGGGGACGGCACCGGGGAGCTGTTTTTT. Protein product: CATSEGDGTGELFF. The chain is built from TRBV24-1 and TRBJ2-2; the D call may be TRBD1 or TRBD2 (5 bases each). V was shortened by 4 bases and J by 4 bases, with 9 bases between the two germline ends. The V gene's germline CDR1 is KGHDR and CDR2 SFDVKD. The CDR3 has 14 amino acids.

This clonotype was detected a few times. The genes are TRBV20-1 and TRBJ2-7; 9 nucleotides agree with TRBD1. Looked up from germline, CDR1 is DFQATT and CDR2 is SNEGSKA (reference sequence). V dropped 5 bases and J dropped 6; count of bases not matched to a gene: 8. There are 13 residues in the CDR3. The CDR3 here is CSALRDRAGEQYF. DNA for the CDR3: TGCAGTGCTTTACGGGACAGGGCTGGCGAGCAGTACTTC.

On this clonotype itself: Because the CDR3's place on the DNA is in doubt, the DNA is left out and the CDR3 is given as listed by TCRdb. The V gene is TRBV7-6, the J gene TRBJ2-5; no DNA check was done on the table's D call, TRBD2. Germline V gene lookup returns CDR1 SGHVS and CDR2 FNYEAQ. A total of 19 residues make up the CDR3, ends included. The CDR3 spells CASSFYICSAIADQETQYF.

The rearrangement joins TRBV7-6 to TRBJ2-7; D gene unclear. CDR3 length equals 13 residues. V gave up 8 bases and J gave up 3 bases, with 14 bases separating them. The germline V gene encodes CDR1 SGHVS and CDR2 FNYEAQ. The CDR3 sequence is CASSPPSRYEQYF. In nucleotides, the CDR3 is TGTGCCAGCTCACCACCCAGCCGCTACGAGCAGTACTTC.

In the case of this clonotype: The junction and the germline gene differ at one end; a read error may be behind it. The gene calls are TRBV7-3 and TRBJ1-1; no reliable D call. The CDR3 is made up of 14 amino acids. Germline V gene data show CDR1 as SGHTA and CDR2 as FQGTGA. CDR3 in DNA: TGTGCCAGCAACTTATTCGGGATTGGCACTGGAGCTTTCTTT. This encodes CASNLFGIGTGAFF.

The chain couples TRBV25-1 to TRBJ2-7, with 15 bases matching TRBD2. V gave up 6 bases and J gave up 3 bases; unmatched junction bases: 9. The CDR3 has 17 residues. The germline V gene has CDR1 MGHDK and CDR2 SYGVNS. The DNA for the CDR3 is TGTGCCAGCAGACTGGGGAGGGGACTAGCGGGAGGCTACGAGCAGTACTTC. It specifies CASRLGRGLAGGYEQYF.

This clonotype was picked up many times. The chain carries TRBV12-3 or TRBV12-4 and TRBJ1-2, with D tentatively TRBD1 (6 bases). This CDR3 spans 14 amino acids. V shed 1 base and J shed 4 bases, with 10 bases lying between them. The CDR3 is CASSLVLTGYGYTF. CDR3 DNA: TGTGCCAGCAGTTTAGTGTTGACAGGCTATGGCTACACCTTC.

J is TRBJ2-7 and V is TRBV20-1; D not resolved. Trimming shortened V by 0 bases and J by 0 bases, and 6 bases separated the two germline ends. In germline, CDR1 is DFQATT, CDR2 SNEGSKA (reference sequence). CDR3 length: 13 residues. The CDR3 nucleotides read TGCAGTGCTAGAGACAGGAACTCCTACGAGCAGTACTTC. This sequence encodes CSARDRNSYEQYF.

In its sample, this clonotype was seen many times. The chain employs TRBV29-1 and TRBJ2-5, with D unresolved. Trimming took off 3 bases at V and 1 base at J, with 9 bases between the two ends. The CDR3 has 13 amino acids. The germline V gene encodes CDR1 SQVTM and CDR2 ANQGSEA. CDR3 residues: CSVDLLFQETQYF. CDR3 DNA sequence: TGCAGCGTTGACCTACTCTTCCAAGAGACCCAGTACTTC. Filled out from reference TRBV29-1 and TRBJ2-5, the complete variable domain reads SAVISQKPSRDICQRGTSLTIQCQVDSQVTMMFWYRQQPGQSLTLIATANQGSEATYESGFVIDKFPISRPNLTFSTLTVSNMSPEDSSIYLCSVDLLFQETQYFGPGTRLLVL.

This clonotype was detected only once. Just one base apart from a much larger clone, this may be a read error. DNA of the CDR3: TGTGCCACCAGTGCAGGGATCGGCTATGGCCACACCTTC. It encodes CATSAGIGYGHTF. The chain couples TRBV24-1 to TRBJ1-2; TRBD1 might be the D (5 bases). The CDR3 has 13 residues. Germline values: CDR1 KGHDR, CDR2 SFDVKD.

J is TRBJ1-1 and V is TRBV7-9; 7 bases agree with TRBD1. Germline CDR1 and CDR2: SEHNR and FQNEAQ (reference sequence). Trimming took 7 bases from V and 3 from J; bases not matched to a gene: 11. The CDR3 has 15 residues. The DNA of the CDR3 is TGTGCCAGCACCCCAAGGAGGGGGCGGGACACTGAAGCTTTCTTT. It is translated as CASTPRRGRDTEAFF.

This clonotype was seen repeatedly, ten times or more. V and J are TRBV7-2 and TRBJ2-7, with 11 bases matching TRBD1. Trimming cost V 5 bases and J 4 bases; bases outside gene matches: 7. Germline CDR1 and CDR2: SGHTA and FQGNSA. This CDR3 comprises 15 residues. CDR3 residues: CASSPTDRGRYEQYF. The CDR3 DNA follows: TGTGCCAGCAGCCCTACGGACAGGGGGCGATACGAGCAGTACTTC.

Worth noting for this clonotype: The conserved phenylalanine or tryptophan is not found at the CDR3 terminus, so this likely reflects a read error. The DNA is left out, because the CDR3 cannot be placed on it with certainty; the CDR3 is given as TCRdb lists it. This chain connects TRBV25-1 to TRBJ2-5; the D call of TRBD2 is as the table states it, not checked on the DNA. Termini included, the CDR3 measures 9 amino acids. Germline values: CDR1 MGHDK, CDR2 SYGVNS. CDR3 residues: CASSEFLAG.